This T cell receptor (beta chain) was found in a study of human T cells and chemical hapten exposure. Study results and caveats: The study found expanded TCRs formed significantly more large CDR3 similarity clusters than controls.

This clonotype was observed a handful of times. Its antigen is still unknown. Time point defined: pre-sensitization, week 0. Treatment reported: therapeutic diphenylcyclopropenone sensitization with weekly scalp DPC. TCRdb used MiXCR to reprocess the RACE reads, holding one entry per CDR3 protein. Of about 120,000 distinct CDR3 sequences listed, roughly 14% were seen once; the top ten hold 2.8%. Trimming at V came to 3 bases and at J to 3 bases, leaving 6 bases not matched to a gene. The V gene's germline CDR1 is DFQATT and CDR2 SNEGSKA (reference sequence). The CDR3 covers 15 residues. The sequence was collected from a woman aged 18-29 years with alopecia areata. Some clones in this sample may be carry-over from other donors' samples. The rearrangement joins TRBV20-1 to TRBJ2-2; 8 bases line up with TRBD2. Sequencing used whole blood, obtained in connection with sensitization to the hapten diphenylcyclopropenone (DPC). CDR3 protein: CSASPTSGYTGELFF. DNA of the CDR3: TGCAGTGCTAGTCCAACTAGCGGATACACCGGGGAGCTGTTTTTT.